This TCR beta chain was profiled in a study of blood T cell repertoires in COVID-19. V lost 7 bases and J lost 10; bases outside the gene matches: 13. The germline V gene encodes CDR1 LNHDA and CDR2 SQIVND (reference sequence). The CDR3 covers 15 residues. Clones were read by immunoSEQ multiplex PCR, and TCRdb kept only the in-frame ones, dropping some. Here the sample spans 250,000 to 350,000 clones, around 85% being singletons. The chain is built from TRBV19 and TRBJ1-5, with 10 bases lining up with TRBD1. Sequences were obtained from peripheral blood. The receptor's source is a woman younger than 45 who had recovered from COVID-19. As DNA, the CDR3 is TGTGCCAGTACCTGGGGACAGGGGAATTTTCAACCCCAGCATTTT. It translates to CASTWGQGNFQPQHF.